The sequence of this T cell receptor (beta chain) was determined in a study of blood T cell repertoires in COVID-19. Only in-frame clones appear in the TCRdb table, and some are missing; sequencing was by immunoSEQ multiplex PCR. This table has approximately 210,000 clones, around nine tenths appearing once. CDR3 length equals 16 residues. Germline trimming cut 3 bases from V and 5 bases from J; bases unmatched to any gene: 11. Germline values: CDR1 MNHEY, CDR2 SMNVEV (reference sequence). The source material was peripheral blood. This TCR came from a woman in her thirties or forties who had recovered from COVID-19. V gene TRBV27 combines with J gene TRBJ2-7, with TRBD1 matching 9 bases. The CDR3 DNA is TGTGCCAGCAGTTTCCCCCAGGGACAGGGAGTCCACGAGCAGTACTTC. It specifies CASSFPQGQGVHEQYF.